This T cell receptor (beta chain) was captured in a study of T cell responses to AZD1222 COVID-19 vaccine (dated by TCRdb to about 2021). Notes on the research overall: TCR sequencing covered 230 or so trial participants: 200 to 220 given two doses of AZD1222 and 26 given two doses of MenACWY control vaccine. Trial participants were enrolled by age into subgroups of 18-55, 56-69 and 70-plus years, and roughly 150, 30 and 60 TCR-sequenced participants, respectively, were included in these subgroups.

Reading the label with the study, this specimen's time point is: baseline before first vaccination. Interpreted using the paper, the treatment or condition label stands for: meningococcal conjugate vaccine given as trial control. The vaccinee samples were drawn from two UK trials, COV001 and COV002, one of which was a single-blind randomized controlled phase 2/3 trial testing AZD1222 (ChAdOx1 nCoV-19) in healthy adults. For TCRbeta chain sequencing, PBMC samples from trial participants were taken at day 0 and at day 28 after the second dose. Study-wide findings and limitations: Spike-specific TCR breadth and depth rose significantly after two AZD1222 doses compared with day 0 and with MenACWY recipients. Participants were mostly white British, with more females than males. The authors suggested clonal diversity may have been underestimated. Reportedly, close to half of the unique spike-specific TCRs recognized epitopes lying outside the regions that are mutated in the B.1.351 and B.1.1.7 variants. Conclusions about previously exposed vaccinees were limited because only six AZD1222 recipients were SARS-CoV-2 seropositive at baseline. Because no day 14 peak-response samples were available, repertoires were characterized only after the peak T cell response. The whole spike protein was spanned by vaccine-associated CD4 TCRs, and dominant responses were seen in regions 160-218 and 743-854. The 56-69-year group was small, and its depth increase did not reach significance, likely because of low power.

The CDR3 regions of human TCRbeta chains were subjected to immunosequencing. On the study's bioinformatics: TCRs in the repertoires were matched against a reference library of SARS-CoV-2-specific TCRs that had been generated with the MIRA antigen-specificity platform. Breadth was defined as the fraction of unique TCRs that were SARS-CoV-2-associated. Depth was defined as the fraction of total T cells that were SARS-CoV-2-associated. Using the MIRA data, each spike-specific TCR was assigned both to the spike region to which the TCR was reactive and to a CD4 or CD8 class. Log10-transformed breadth and depth values were compared by one-way ANOVA with Sidak's multiple comparisons tests. TCRdb obtained this table from immuneACCESS and retained in-frame rearrangements with V and J assigned. These tables miss some clones; where compared with another copy, unresolved V genes account for less than half of the shortfall, and the remainder is unexplained. V and J calls and clone size are copied from that table; D and trimming were computed from the DNA. The sample table holds over 150,000 clones, of which just over 90% were seen once. The leading ten clones occupy roughly 4.4% of the sample.

As for this clone: It has no known antigen specificity. No base-level quality is on record; no much larger clone is a single base apart.

The CDR3 contains 13 residues, cysteine and phenylalanine counted. CDR3 DNA only is kept here, 39 bases in frame from base 1. V drops 6 bases and J drops 4 bases, leaving 12 bases in between. For CDR1 and CDR2, the germline V gene (reference sequence) lists LNHDA and SQIVND. The sequence derives from an adult in good health. This specimen consisted of peripheral blood, obtained on day 0 of MenACWY control vaccination. The V and J segments used are TRBV19 and TRBJ1-1; the D gene is possibly TRBD1, with 6 bases matching. CDR3 reads: CASRLTGSTEAFF. The nucleotide sequence is given as TGTGCCAGTAGGCTTACAGGGTCCACTGAAGCTTTCTTT.